The 5 T cell receptor beta chains below all came from one sample that was sequenced in a study of OX40 agonist ivuxolimab in advanced cancers. Sequencing was performed with immunoSEQ multiplex PCR; in TCRdb, only in-frame clones are kept and a portion is missing. The sample lists some 70,000 clones, approximately 84% occurring once. Sequencing was performed on CD4+ or CD8+ T cells sorted from blood, taken in a trial of the OX40 agonist ivuxolimab. The source of these receptors is an adult with an advanced solid tumor such as melanoma, head and neck, liver or kidney cancer.

Only one count was recorded for this clone. The J gene is TRBJ1-2, the V gene TRBV5-6; no clear D. In germline, CDR1 is SGHDT, CDR2 YYEEEE. V lost 3 bases to trimming and J lost 8 bases, with 23 bases between them. This CDR3 has 16 residues. The CDR3 bases are TGTGCCAGCAGCTCAATCAAACTCGGACTGGTGGGAGGCTACACCTTC. This sequence encodes CASSSIKLGLVGGYTF.

The chain recombines TRBV19 with TRBJ2-2, with 10 positions matching TRBD1. Trimming at V came to 11 bases and at J to 6 bases, leaving 12 bases not matched to a gene. CDR3 length equals 15 residues. Germline V gene data show CDR1 as LNHDA and CDR2 as SQIVND (reference sequence). The CDR3 DNA reads TGTGCCGCAGACCCCGGGACAGGGGTCGCCGGGGAGCTGTTTTTT. This codes for CAADPGTGVAGELFF.

This clone was detected once. The gene calls are TRBV13 and TRBJ1-3; 8 nucleotides align to TRBD1. V shed 7 bases and J 4 bases; nucleotides not matched to a gene: 6. Looked up from germline, CDR1 is PRHDT and CDR2 is FYEKMQ (reference sequence). This CDR3 has 14 residues. In DNA, the CDR3 is TGTGCCAGCACCTTGGGACAGGCGGGAAACACCATATATTTT. Its protein product is CASTLGQAGNTIYF.

The gene calls are TRBV14 and TRBJ2-7, with D uncertain. The CDR3 has 14 amino acids. The V end lost 1 base, the J end lost 7 bases, and 14 bases lay between the germline ends. CDR1 is SGHDN and CDR2 is FVKESK in the germline V gene. CDR3 in DNA: TGTGCCAGCAGCCAAGTCGCAGGAGCGCTGGAGCAGTACTTC. This sequence encodes CASSQVAGALEQYF. The variable domain in full, with the rest retrieved from reference TRBV14 and TRBJ2-7, is EAGVTQFPSHSVIEKGQTVTLRCDPISGHDNLYWYRRVMGKEIKFLLHFVKESKQDESGMPNNRFLAERTGGTYSTLKVQPAELEDSGVYFCASSQVAGALEQYFGPGTRLTVT.

This chain connects TRBV6-5 to TRBJ2-1, with TRBD1 matching over 10 bases. Germline V lookup: CDR1 MNHEY, CDR2 SVGAGI. V shed 6 bases, J shed 7 bases, and the junction held 3 bases outside the gene matches. The CDR3 has 13 amino acids. The CDR3 protein is CASRGTGENEQFF. The CDR3 coding sequence is TGTGCCAGCAGGGGGACAGGGGAAAATGAGCAGTTCTTC.